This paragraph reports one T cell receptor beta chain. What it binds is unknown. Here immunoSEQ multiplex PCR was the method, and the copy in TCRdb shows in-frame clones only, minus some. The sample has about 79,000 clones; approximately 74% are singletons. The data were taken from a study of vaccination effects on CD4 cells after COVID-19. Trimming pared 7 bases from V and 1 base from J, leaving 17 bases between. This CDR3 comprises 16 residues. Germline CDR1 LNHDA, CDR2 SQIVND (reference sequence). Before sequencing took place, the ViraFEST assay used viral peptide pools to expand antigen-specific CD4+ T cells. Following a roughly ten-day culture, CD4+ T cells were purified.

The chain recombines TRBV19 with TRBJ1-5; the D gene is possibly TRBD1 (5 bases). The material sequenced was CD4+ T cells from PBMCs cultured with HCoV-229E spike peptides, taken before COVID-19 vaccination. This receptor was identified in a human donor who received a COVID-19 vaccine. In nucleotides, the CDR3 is TGTGCCAGTACCATCCTCGGGACGGCGAGCAATCAGCCCCAGCATTTT. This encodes CASTILGTASNQPQHF.